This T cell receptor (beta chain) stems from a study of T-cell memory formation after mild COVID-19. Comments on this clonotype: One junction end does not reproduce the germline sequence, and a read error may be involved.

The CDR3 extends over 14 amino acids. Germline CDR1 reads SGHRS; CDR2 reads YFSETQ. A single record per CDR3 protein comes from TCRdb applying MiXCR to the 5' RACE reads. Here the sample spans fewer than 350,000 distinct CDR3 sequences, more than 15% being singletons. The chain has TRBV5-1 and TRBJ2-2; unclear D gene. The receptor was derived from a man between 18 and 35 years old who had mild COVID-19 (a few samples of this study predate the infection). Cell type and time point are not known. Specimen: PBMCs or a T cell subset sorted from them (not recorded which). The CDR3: CAGSLGGNTGELFF. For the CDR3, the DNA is TGCGCCGGCAGCTTAGGCGGGAACACCGGGGAGCTGTTTTTT.